Shown below are 25 T cell receptor beta chains from a single sample sequenced in a study of blood T cells in healthy people across ages. The second PCR ran roughly 6 to 11 cycles with a sample-barcoded 5' primer and J-beta primers. TCRdb re-derived calls from the 5' RACE reads in MiXCR, one entry per CDR3 protein. This table holds roughly 1.6 million distinct CDR3 sequences, about 35% found once. The specimen was blood. These receptors were taken from a woman between 25 and 40 years old in good health.

The chain is built from TRBV2 and TRBJ2-6; 10 bases align to TRBD1. Germline lookup yields CDR1 SNHLY and CDR2 FYNNEI. The CDR3 is 22 amino acids. V dropped 2 bases and J dropped 3; count of bases not matched to a gene: 19. The CDR3 coding sequence is TGTGCCAGCAGTGAATTGACAGGGGGCCAGCGGGAGTTCAGACTTGGGGCCAACGTCCTGACTTTC. Amino acid sequence: CASSELTGGQREFRLGANVLTF.

This chain uses TRBV27 with TRBJ2-3, with D tentatively TRBD2 (6 bases). Germline V gene lookup returns CDR1 MNHEY and CDR2 SMNVEV (reference sequence). The CDR3 contains 16 residues. V lost 5 bases to trimming and J lost 4 bases, with 19 bases between them. Written as DNA, the CDR3 is TGTGCCAGCAGTGACCGAGGACGGGGGTTCGCAGATACGCAGTATTTT. It translates to CASSDRGRGFADTQYF.

This clonotype was counted between two and nine times. The CDR3 here is CASSMGLAGETYNEQFF. The CDR3 DNA reads as TGCGCCAGCAGCATGGGACTAGCGGGAGAGACCTACAATGAGCAGTTCTTC. This chain uses TRBV5-1 with TRBJ2-1; 14 bases map to TRBD2. This CDR3 contains 17 residues. V was pared by 4 bases and J by 2 bases, with 5 bases of the junction left unmatched. Germline CDR1 is SGHRS and CDR2 is YFSETQ.

This clonotype was picked up a small number of times. The rearrangement joins TRBV6-1 to TRBJ2-7, with no clear D. Per germline, CDR1 MNHNS and CDR2 SASEGT. The CDR3 spans 13 residues. V was trimmed by 8 bases and J by 2 bases, leaving 13 bases between them. The CDR3 protein is CASPYRLPYEQYF. DNA of the CDR3: TGTGCCAGCCCCTACCGACTTCCCTACGAGCAGTACTTC.

This clonotype has a handful of counts. The genes are TRBV11-2 and TRBJ1-1; D ambiguous. Trimming shortened V by 6 bases and J by 0 bases, and 14 bases separated the two germline ends. Germline CDR1 reads SGHAT; CDR2 reads FQNNGV. The CDR3 runs to 15 residues. CDR3 residues: CASRSMGTMNTEAFF. The DNA of the CDR3 is TGTGCCAGCAGGAGTATGGGCACGATGAACACTGAAGCTTTCTTT.

The chain couples TRBV4-1 to TRBJ2-7; tentatively, D is TRBD1 (6 bases). This CDR3 comprises 13 residues. The germline V and J ends were trimmed by 5 bases and 7 bases, with 15 bases remaining between them. Germline V lookup: CDR1 MGHRA, CDR2 YSYEKL. DNA of the CDR3: TGCGCCAGCAGCGGGACACCCTGTCGGGAGCAGTACTTC. It is translated as CASSGTPCREQYF.

V gene TRBV28 combines with J gene TRBJ2-7; D may be TRBD1 (6 bases). V shed 10 bases and J shed 0 bases, with 19 bases lying between them. The CDR3 contains 15 residues. Germline V gives CDR1 MDHEN, CDR2 SYDVKM. The DNA of the CDR3 is TGTGCCACAACTCCGGGACAAATAAACTCCTACGAGCAGTACTTC. Translated, it gives CATTPGQINSYEQYF.

Of note for this clonotype: At one end, the junction sequence differs from germline, possibly due to a read error. The chain couples TRBV5-1 to TRBJ2-5; 10 bases fit TRBD1. Germline V gene lookup returns CDR1 SGHRS and CDR2 YFSETQ. The CDR3 contains 13 residues. CDR3 sequence (DNA): TGCGCCTGCAGGAGGGACAGGGGAGAGACCCAGTACTTC. Translating gives CACRRDRGETQYF.

This clonotype was found a few times. V usage is TRBV7-9 and J usage is TRBJ2-5; D is possibly TRBD2 (6 bases). The CDR3 is made up of 14 amino acids. V was clipped by 3 bases and J by 2 bases, with 10 bases between them. CDR1 is SEHNR, CDR2 FQNEAQ, per germline (reference sequence). The CDR3 DNA reads TGTGCCAGCAGCTTCCGGGAGACACAAGAGACCCAGTACTTC. Translated, it gives CASSFRETQETQYF.

This clonotype was counted between two and nine times. The J gene is TRBJ2-7, the V gene TRBV3-1; D perhaps matches TRBD2 (6 bases). Germline CDR1 LGHDT, CDR2 YNNKEL (reference sequence). V was clipped by 3 bases and J by 2 bases, with 11 bases between them. This CDR3 region has 14 residues. CDR3 protein: CASSQGGTAYEQYF. The CDR3 DNA follows: TGTGCCAGCAGCCAGGGCGGGACCGCCTACGAGCAGTACTTC.

This clonotype was detected many times. The chain has TRBV10-3 and TRBJ2-7, with 7 bases fitting TRBD2. Trimming at V came to 10 bases and at J to 3 bases, leaving 6 bases not matched to a gene. CDR3 length: 12 amino acids. Germline loops: CDR1 ENHRY, CDR2 SYGVKD. CDR3 sequence reads: CANSGTNYEQYF. The CDR3 region has the DNA TGTGCCAACTCCGGGACTAACTACGAGCAGTACTTC.

J is TRBJ2-1 and V is TRBV12-5; D may be TRBD1 (6 bases). The J call may be in error: the DNA end matches TRBJ2-7 better. Germline-derived CDR1 and CDR2 are LGHNT and FRNRAP. The CDR3 is 15 residues long. The CDR3 DNA is TGTGCTAGTGGTTTGACAGGGATTGACTACAATGAGCAGTACTTC. This encodes CASGLTGIDYNEQYF.

CDR3 nucleotide sequence: TGTGCCATCTCGAGGGTGAGCACAGATACGCAGTATTTT. This encodes CAISRVSTDTQYF. This chain uses TRBV12-3 or TRBV12-4 with TRBJ2-3, with a weak D call TRBD2 (5 bases). There are 13 residues in the CDR3. The ends were cut back, 10 bases at V and 0 bases at J, with 11 bases in the middle.

Concerning this clonotype: One junction end disagrees with the germline gene, perhaps due to a read error. V and J are TRBV27 and TRBJ2-2; TRBD2 matches 10 bases. In germline, CDR1 is MNHEY, CDR2 SMNVEV (reference sequence). The CDR3 sequence is 15 residues long. The CDR3 sequence: CTSSLAGGSTGELFF. In nucleotides, the CDR3 is TGTACCAGCAGTTTAGCGGGAGGTAGCACCGGGGAGCTGTTTTTT.

The chain couples TRBV20-1 to TRBJ2-7; tentatively, D is TRBD1 or TRBD2 (5 bases each). Germline V gives CDR1 DFQATT, CDR2 SNEGSKA (reference sequence). V lost 7 bases and J 2 bases, leaving 12 bases between the germline ends. This CDR3 has 12 residues. In nucleotides, the CDR3 is TGCAGTGTAACCGGGACCACCTACGAGCAGTACTTC. Encoded protein: CSVTGTTYEQYF.

This clonotype was picked up a small number of times. At one of its ends the junction is not consistent with the germline gene, which may arise from a read error. The chain recombines TRBV6-6 with TRBJ1-6; the match to TRBD1 covers 7 bases. The germline CDR1 and CDR2 sequences are MNHNY and SVGAGI (reference sequence). The CDR3 length is 14 residues. CDR3 nucleotide sequence: TGTGCCAGTAGTTTGGGGGGACAGCTTTCACCCCTCCACTTT. Translation gives CASSLGGQLSPLHF.

There are a few counts of this clonotype. This chain connects TRBV10-3 to TRBJ2-6, with D uncertain. This CDR3 comprises 15 residues. Per germline, CDR1 ENHRY and CDR2 SYGVKD. Trimming stripped 6 bases from V and 0 bases from J, with 9 bases between. CDR3: CAIRGRNSGANVLTF. In DNA form, the CDR3 reads TGTGCCATCAGAGGGCGCAACTCTGGGGCCAACGTCCTGACTTTC.

The chain links TRBV2 to TRBJ2-2, with D perhaps TRBD1 (5 bases). CDR3 length: 13 residues. Trimming left V 7 bases short and J 3 bases short, with 9 bases between. In germline, CDR1 is SNHLY, CDR2 FYNNEI. For the CDR3, the DNA is TGTGCCAGCACCTTAGGGGACACCGGGGAGCTGTTTTTT. It codes for CASTLGDTGELFF.

The chain couples TRBV9 to TRBJ2-3; TRBD2 matches at 13 bases. Germline lookup yields CDR1 SGDLS and CDR2 YYNGEE. This CDR3 is 17 amino acids long. The V gene end was trimmed by 0 bases and the J gene end by 1 base; junction bases not matched to a gene: 2. The CDR3 reads CASSVDGLAGGTDTQYF. The CDR3 coding sequence is TGTGCCAGCAGCGTAGACGGACTAGCGGGAGGCACAGATACGCAGTATTTT.

The J gene is TRBJ1-2, the V gene TRBV24-1; D not certain. Deletions cut 2 bases from V and 4 bases from J, with 10 bases between. The CDR3 consists of 14 residues. Germline CDR1 reads KGHDR; CDR2 reads SFDVKD. CDR3: CATSDSGGLYGYTF. For the CDR3, the DNA is TGTGCCACCAGTGATTCCGGTGGGCTCTATGGCTACACCTTC.

The CDR3 sequence: CSVRSGVNYGYTF. DNA for the CDR3: TGCAGCGTGAGGTCTGGGGTAAACTATGGCTACACCTTC. The V gene is TRBV29-1, the J gene TRBJ1-2; D remains unclear. CDR1 is SQVTM, CDR2 ANQGSEA, per germline. Trimming took 6 bases from V and 2 from J, leaving 13 bases between them. There are 13 residues in the CDR3.

This rearrangement joins TRBV4-1 to TRBJ1-2, with 8 nucleotides matching TRBD1. The CDR3 loop spans 15 amino acids. Germline lookup yields CDR1 MGHRA and CDR2 YSYEKL. J lost 9 bases, V lost 0 bases, and 9 bases had no gene match. The CDR3 region is CASSQESQGGLSYTF. CDR3 in DNA: TGCGCCAGCAGCCAAGAGTCACAGGGGGGTTTAAGCTACACCTTC.

The genes are TRBV7-4 and TRBJ1-4, with D possibly matching TRBD1 (5 bases). V was trimmed by 5 bases and J by 9 bases, leaving 28 bases between them. Per the germline V gene, CDR1 is SGHVT and CDR2 is SQSDAQ. CDR3 length: 18 residues. DNA of the CDR3: TGTGCCAGCAGCACTAGAGGTCATTGGGGCGCAAAACGGAAAAAACTGTTTTTT. Translated, it gives CASSTRGHWGAKRKKLFF.

The chain employs TRBV25-1 and TRBJ2-3, with a possible D match to TRBD2 (6 bases). CDR1 is MGHDK, CDR2 SYGVNS, per germline. CDR3 length equals 15 residues. V lost 7 bases, J lost 4 bases, and 18 bases lay in between. CDR3 region: CASTQGEAGADTQYF. The CDR3 DNA reads TGTGCCAGCACCCAAGGGGAGGCGGGCGCAGATACGCAGTATTTT. Combining the CDR3 with reference TRBV25-1 and TRBJ2-3 gives the whole variable domain EADIYQTPRYLVIGTGKKITLECSQTMGHDKMYWYQQDPGMELHLIHYSYGVNSTEKGDLSSESTVSRIRTEHFPLTLESARPSHTSQYLCASTQGEAGADTQYFGPGTRLTVL.

Concerning this clonotype itself: At one end the junction does not follow the germline gene, possibly because of a read error. The chain links TRBV9 to TRBJ2-4, with 8 bases lining up with TRBD2. Gene TRBJ2-7 matches the end of the DNA better, so the J call may be wrong. This CDR3 region has 15 residues. The germline V gene encodes CDR1 SGDLS and CDR2 YYNGEE. The chain's CDR3 is CANSPPLAEIYEQYF. CDR3 nucleotide sequence: TGTGCCAACAGCCCCCCACTAGCGGAGATCTACGAGCAGTACTTC.